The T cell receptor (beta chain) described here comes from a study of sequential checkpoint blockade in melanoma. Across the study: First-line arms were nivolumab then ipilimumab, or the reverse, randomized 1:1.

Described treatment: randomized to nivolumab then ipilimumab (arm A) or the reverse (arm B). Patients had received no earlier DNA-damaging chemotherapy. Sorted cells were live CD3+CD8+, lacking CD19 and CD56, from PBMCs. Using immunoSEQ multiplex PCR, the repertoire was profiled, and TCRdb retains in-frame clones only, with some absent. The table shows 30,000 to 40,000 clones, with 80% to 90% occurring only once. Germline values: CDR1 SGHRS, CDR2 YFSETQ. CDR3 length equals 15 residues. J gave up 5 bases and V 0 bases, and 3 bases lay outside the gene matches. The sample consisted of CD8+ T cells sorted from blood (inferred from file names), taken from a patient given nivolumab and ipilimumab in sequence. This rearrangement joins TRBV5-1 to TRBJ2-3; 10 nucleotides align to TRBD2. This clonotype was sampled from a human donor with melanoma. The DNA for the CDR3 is TGCGCCAGCAGCTTGGTAGCGGGAGGAGGAGATACGCAGTATTTT. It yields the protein CASSLVAGGGDTQYF.